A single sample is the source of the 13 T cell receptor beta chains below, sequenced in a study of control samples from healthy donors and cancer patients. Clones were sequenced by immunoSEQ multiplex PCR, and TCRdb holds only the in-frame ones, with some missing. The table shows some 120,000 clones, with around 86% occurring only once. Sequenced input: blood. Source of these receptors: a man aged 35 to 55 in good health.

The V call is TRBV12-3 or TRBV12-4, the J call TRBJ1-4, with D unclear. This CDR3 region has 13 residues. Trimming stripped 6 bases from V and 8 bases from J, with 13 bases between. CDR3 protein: CASRGSVWEKLFF. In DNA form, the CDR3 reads TGTGCCAGCAGGGGTTCCGTCTGGGAAAAACTGTTTTTT.

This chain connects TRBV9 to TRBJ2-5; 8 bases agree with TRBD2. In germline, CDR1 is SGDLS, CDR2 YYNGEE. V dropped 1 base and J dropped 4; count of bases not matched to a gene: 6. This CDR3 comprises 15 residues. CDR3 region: CASSVQTSVGETQYF. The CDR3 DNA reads TGTGCCAGCAGCGTACAGACTAGCGTGGGAGAGACCCAGTACTTC. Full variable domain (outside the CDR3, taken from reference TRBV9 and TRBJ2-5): DSGVTQTPKHLITATGQRVTLRCSPRSGDLSVYWYQQSLDQGLQFLIQYYNGEERAKGNILERFSAQQFPDLHSELNLSSLELGDSALYFCASSVQTSVGETQYFGPGTRLLVL.

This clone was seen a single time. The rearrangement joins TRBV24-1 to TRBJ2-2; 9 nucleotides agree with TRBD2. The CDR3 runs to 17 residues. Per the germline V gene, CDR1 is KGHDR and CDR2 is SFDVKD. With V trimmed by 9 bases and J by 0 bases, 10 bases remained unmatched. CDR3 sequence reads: CATGGISGSSNTGELFF. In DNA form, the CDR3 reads TGTGCCACCGGAGGAATTAGCGGGAGTTCGAACACCGGGGAGCTGTTTTTT.

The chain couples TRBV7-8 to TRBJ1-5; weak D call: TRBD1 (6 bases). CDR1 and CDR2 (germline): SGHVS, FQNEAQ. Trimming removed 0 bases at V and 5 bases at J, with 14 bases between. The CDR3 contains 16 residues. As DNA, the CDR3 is TGTGCCAGCAGCTTAGCGGTCAGGGGCATATATCAGCCCCAGCATTTT. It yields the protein CASSLAVRGIYQPQHF.

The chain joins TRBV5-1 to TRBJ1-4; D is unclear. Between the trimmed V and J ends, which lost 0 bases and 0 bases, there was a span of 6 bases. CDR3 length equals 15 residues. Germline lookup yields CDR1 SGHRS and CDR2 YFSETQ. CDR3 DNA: TGCGCCAGCAGCTTGGTCGGTGCAACTAATGAAAAACTGTTTTTT. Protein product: CASSLVGATNEKLFF. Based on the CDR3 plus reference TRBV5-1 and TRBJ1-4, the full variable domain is KAGVTQTPRYLIKTRGQQVTLSCSPISGHRSVSWYQQTPGQGLQFLFEYFSETQRNKGNFPGRFSGRQFSNSRSEMNVSTLELGDSALYLCASSLVGATNEKLFFGSGTQLSVL.

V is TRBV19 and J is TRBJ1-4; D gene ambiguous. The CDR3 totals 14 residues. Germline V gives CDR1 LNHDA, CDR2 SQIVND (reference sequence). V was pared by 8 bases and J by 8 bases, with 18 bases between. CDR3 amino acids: CASASPGLAEKLFF. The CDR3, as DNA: TGTGCCAGTGCCTCTCCAGGCTTAGCCGAAAAACTGTTTTTT.

The CDR3 sequence is CASSVGSGGGYNEQFF. DNA for the CDR3: TGTGCCAGCAGCGTAGGAAGCGGGGGGGGCTACAATGAGCAGTTCTTC. This rearrangement joins TRBV9 to TRBJ2-1, with 10 bases aligning to TRBD2. This CDR3 spans 16 amino acids. Germline CDR1 is SGDLS and CDR2 is YYNGEE. The J segment lost 3 bases and the V segment lost 0 bases, leaving 3 bases of the junction unmatched. Together with reference TRBV9 and TRBJ2-1, the CDR3 gives the full variable domain: DSGVTQTPKHLITATGQRVTLRCSPRSGDLSVYWYQQSLDQGLQFLIQYYNGEERAKGNILERFSAQQFPDLHSELNLSSLELGDSALYFCASSVGSGGGYNEQFFGPGTRLTVL.

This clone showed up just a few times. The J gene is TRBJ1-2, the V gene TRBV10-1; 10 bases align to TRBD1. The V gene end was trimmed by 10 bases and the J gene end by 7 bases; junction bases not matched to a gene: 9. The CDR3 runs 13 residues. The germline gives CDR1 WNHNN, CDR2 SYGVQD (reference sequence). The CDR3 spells CATLPGQGTGYTF. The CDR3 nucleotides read TGCGCCACCTTACCGGGACAGGGGACTGGCTACACCTTC.

CDR3 in DNA: TGTGCCAGCAGTGAACCAGGGGGCTATGGCTACACCTTC. Translated: CASSEPGGYGYTF. The V gene is TRBV2, the J gene TRBJ1-2; 7 bases line up with TRBD1. J gave up 4 bases and V 2 bases, and 1 base lay outside the gene matches. Germline V lookup: CDR1 SNHLY, CDR2 FYNNEI. The CDR3 spans 13 residues.

The CDR3 loop is CASSSDRAPNTF. DNA for the CDR3: TGTGCCAGCAGTTCGGACAGGGCCCCGAACACCTTC. The chain uses TRBV6-1 and TRBJ1-2; TRBD1 agrees at 8 bases. Germline CDR1 is MNHNS and CDR2 is SASEGT. V gave up 5 bases and J gave up 12 bases; unmatched junction bases: 8. The CDR3 sequence is 12 residues long.

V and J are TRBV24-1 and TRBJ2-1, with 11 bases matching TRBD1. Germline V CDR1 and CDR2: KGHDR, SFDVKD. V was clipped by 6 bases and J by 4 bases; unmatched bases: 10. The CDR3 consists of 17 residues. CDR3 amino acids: CATSKPLGTGGYNEQFF. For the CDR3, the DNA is TGTGCCACCAGTAAGCCACTGGGGACAGGGGGTTACAATGAGCAGTTCTTC.

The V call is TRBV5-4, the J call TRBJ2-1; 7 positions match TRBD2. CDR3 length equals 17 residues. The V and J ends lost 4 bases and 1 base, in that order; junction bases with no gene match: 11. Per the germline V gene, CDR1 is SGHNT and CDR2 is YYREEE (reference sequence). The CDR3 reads CASSPDLLAVSYNEQFF. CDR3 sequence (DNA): TGTGCCAGCAGCCCCGACCTCCTAGCGGTTTCCTACAATGAGCAGTTCTTC. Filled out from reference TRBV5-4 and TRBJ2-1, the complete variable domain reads ETGVTQSPTHLIKTRGQQVTLRCSSQSGHNTVSWYQQALGQGPQFIFQYYREEENGRGNFPPRFSGLQFPNYSSELNVNALELDDSALYLCASSPDLLAVSYNEQFFGPGTRLTVL.

The CDR3 nucleotides are TGTGCCAGCAGTTTTGGGCGAGGTGTCTACACCTTC. It translates to CASSFGRGVYTF. The V gene is TRBV12-3 or TRBV12-4, the J gene TRBJ1-2; no reliable D call. The CDR3 extends over 12 amino acids. V lost 3 bases and J lost 10, with 12 bases in between.